This TCR beta chain is drawn from a study of CD8+ T cells in alopecia areata (dated by TCRdb to the late 2010s). Study-wide context: The treated patients, all with moderate-to-severe alopecia areata, were enrolled in an open-label pilot trial of oral tofacitinib given at 5 to 10 mg twice daily. The study used high-throughput TCRbeta sequencing to examine T cell clonal expansion in alopecia areata, in both the C3H/HeJ mouse model and human patients. Tofacitinib was given for 6 to 18 months, followed by 6 months of follow-up off drug to assess delayed response and recurrence. Biopsies were taken from tofacitinib-treated patients at baseline and again at 4 and 24 weeks into treatment, and several of those patients also had a later scalp biopsy. The RNA source kit depended on sample type: the PAXgene miRNA kit for fixed scalp, the miRNeasy kit for PBMCs, and the RNeasy kit for mouse skin. Human TCRbeta sequencing covered scalp tissue and sorted CD4+ and CD8+ peripheral blood T cells from patchy and totalis/universalis alopecia areata patients and healthy controls. Disease severity in treated patients was measured with the SALT score, which quantifies the percentage of affected scalp surface area. TCRbeta CDR3 regions were amplified by immunoSEQ multiplex PCR with 35 Vbeta forward and 13 Jbeta reverse primers. Clonality in the scalp was compared among normal scalp (n=4), patchy alopecia areata scalp (n=8), and alopecia totalis/universalis scalp (n=8). General conclusions and limits of the study: Tofacitinib significantly decreased scalp clonality and the number of expanded CD8+ clones among the top 100 scalp clones. Shared TCR sequences between patients were less evident than in mice, which may be partly attributable to HLA diversity in the patient population. Many expanded lesional clones were found to persist in scalp and blood during tofacitinib treatment, and relapse after treatment cessation may be partly explained by this persistence. Compared with normal scalp, lesional scalp, particularly in alopecia totalis/universalis, had higher clonality and more expanded CD8+ clones, which suggests antigenic drive. Unlike mouse skin, where gammadelta T cells dominate, normal human skin contains resident alphabeta T cells that get sequenced too, which complicates analysis of the scalp TCR repertoire. Because the treated cohort was small and had just a single nonresponder, larger studies are needed to establish links between baseline CD8+ expansion and response.

On this clone: Its antigen remains unidentified. No much larger clone is present one base from it, and per-base qualities are unavailable.

The label giving this sample's treatment or condition can be read as: oral pan-JAK inhibitor, 5-10 mg twice daily. Lesional scalp punch biopsies and peripheral blood were collected from alopecia areata patients. After PBMCs were isolated by density centrifugation and stained for CD3, CD4 and CD8, a FACSAria was used to sort CD4+ and CD8+ T cells. The library came from the immunoSEQ multiplex PCR assay. To provide template for TCR sequencing, every sample had RNA extracted and reverse transcribed into cDNA. SuperScript III was used to make first-strand cDNA, primed with a 2:1 mix of oligo-dT and random hexamers. A synthetic immune receptor repertoire was used to gauge amplification bias, and whatever bias remained was removed computationally. As for the authors' bioinformatics: After raw reads were preprocessed to remove errors, the CDR3 was defined following IMGT conventions as running from the conserved cysteine to phenylalanine. To get clonality, Shannon entropy was normalized by log2 of the number of productive unique TCRs and the result was subtracted from 1. Whether each scalp clone was CD4 or CD8 was inferred by checking scalp TCRbeta sequences against the CD4 and CD8 repertoires from sorted blood. TCRdb re-hosts the immuneACCESS table, in-frame sequences only. Its copies lack some clones; in the studies checked, an unresolved V gene accounts for under half of them, and the cause for the rest is not known. V, J and clone size are those of that table, while D and trimming were read from the DNA. The sample contains approximately 200,000 clones, over 40% of them found a single time. Jointly, the top ten make up around 2.8% of the sample.

The CDR3 has 15 amino acids, counting the end cysteine and phenylalanine. Left in the record is the CDR3 DNA by itself, 45 bases read in frame from the first base. In the germline V gene, CDR1 corresponds to SGHRS and CDR2 to YFSETQ. The junction shows trimming of 0 bases on V and 2 bases on J, and the gene matches do not reach 5 bases of it. The sequence joins TRBV5-1 to TRBJ2-7, with 7 bases aligning to TRBD1. The starting material was CD4+ T cells sorted from blood, obtained between weeks 36 and 40, from a patient treated with tofacitinib. This receptor was identified in a human donor with alopecia areata. Read as DNA, the sequence is TGCGCCAGCAGCTTGGCCCCGGGACAGCCCTACGAGCAGTACTTC. It translates to CASSLAPGQPYEQYF.